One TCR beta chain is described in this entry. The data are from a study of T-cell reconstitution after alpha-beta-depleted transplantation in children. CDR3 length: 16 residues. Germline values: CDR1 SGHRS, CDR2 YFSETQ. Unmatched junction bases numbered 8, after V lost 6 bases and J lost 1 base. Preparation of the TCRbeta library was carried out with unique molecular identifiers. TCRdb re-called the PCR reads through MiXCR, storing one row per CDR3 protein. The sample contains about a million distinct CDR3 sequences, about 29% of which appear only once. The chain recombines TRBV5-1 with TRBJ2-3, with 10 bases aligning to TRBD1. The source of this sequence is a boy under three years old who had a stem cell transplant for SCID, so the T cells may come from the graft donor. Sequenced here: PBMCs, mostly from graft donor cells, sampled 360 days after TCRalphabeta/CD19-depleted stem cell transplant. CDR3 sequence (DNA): TGCGCCAGCACCCCGACAGGGGGCCTCCGCACAGATACGCAGTATTTT. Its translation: CASTPTGGLRTDTQYF.